This T cell receptor beta chain was retrieved from a study of radiation and T cells in renal cell carcinoma (dated by TCRdb to 2020 to 2022). In terms of the full investigation: Samples came from a clinical trial, in which primary renal cell carcinomas received 15 Gy stereotactic body radiation therapy followed by nephrectomy 4 weeks later. A total of 53 samples underwent TCR beta sequencing, made up of approximately 26 tumors and around 27 peripheral blood samples. Across all 50 or so samples, 4,016,671 unique CDR3 nucleotide sequences, encoding 2,658,974 unique CDR3 amino acid sequences, were identified. The study at large found these results: An increase in top tumor clonotypes in blood was observed from baseline to 2 weeks post-radiation, followed by contraction by 4 weeks, which was taken to suggest transient expansion of tumor-resident clones. No pretreatment tumor biopsies were available, so the baseline intratumoral presence of clonotypes could not be determined. The single-armed trial design could not address effects of radiation dose or scheduling on the TCR repertoire. Blood repertoire dynamics were not followed beyond 4 weeks after treatment.

The time point label corresponds to: blood 2 weeks post-SBRT. Reading the label with the study, this specimen's treatment or condition is: 15 Gy SBRT to primary tumor, nephrectomy 4 weeks later. To follow tumor-enriched clonotypes, serial peripheral blood was collected from radiation-treated patients at baseline and at 2 weeks and 4 weeks after SBRT. Renal cell carcinoma with clear cell pathology was present in all patients. The QIAamp DNA Blood Mini Kit (Qiagen) was used to prepare genomic DNA for TCR sequencing. The analyses included just those samples that passed every quality control check. Sequences SGHAT (CDR1) and FQNNGV (CDR2) are obtained from the germline V gene. From cysteine to phenylalanine, the CDR3 is 14 amino acids long. The entry retains the CDR3 DNA only, 42 bases that are in frame from base 1. V and J are trimmed by 0 bases and 6 bases, and the gene matches miss 5 bases of the junction.

As to this clone: The antigen it binds to is not known. Within one base of it there is no much larger clone, and no base qualities were kept.

The immunoSEQ kit was used, according to the manufacturer's recommendations, to generate TCR beta libraries from genomic DNA. Library preparation used a first multiplex PCR with proprietary primers, then a second PCR adding unique barcodes, with bead cleanups after each round. A positive control reaction and a negative control reaction, both provided in the kit, were run with every batch of samples. The final libraries were assessed on an Agilent 4200 TapeStation D1000 ScreenTape, pooled by volume, and quantified by qPCR. Sequencing ran on an Illumina NextSeq500 with a MidOutput 150-cycle cartridge, using 156 Read1 and 15 Index1 cycles with kit custom primers. The pooled library was loaded at approximately 0.97 pM with about 20% PhiX control spiked in. As for how the authors treated the data: Vendor-processed data were analyzed in R, and a clonotype was defined as all T cells sharing the same CDR3 nucleotide sequence. In the clone abundance analyses, frequencies were normalized to the 10,000 most abundant clones in each sample. Public T cell clones, averaging fewer than five per sample, were removed before analysis. A difference in abundance of at least 32-fold between compartments was used to define tumor-enriched and baseline blood-enriched clonotypes. Clonotypes expanded or contracted between blood time points were identified with a beta-binomial differential abundance model. Similarity between tumor and blood repertoires was quantified using the Baroni-Urbani and Buser coefficient, and groups were compared with two-tailed Wilcoxon tests in R. TCRdb mirrors the immuneACCESS table, restricted to in-frame sequences. Some clones are absent from its copies; in checked studies, under half trace to an unresolved V gene, and the reason for the others is unknown. V, J and clone size derive from that table, while D and trimming were established from the DNA sequence. The sample table contains 100,000 to 150,000 clones; only one count was recorded for around nine tenths of them. The leading ten clones occupy 5% to 6% of the sample.

Source: blood, taken from a patient whose treatment included radiotherapy and nephrectomy. This TCR was recovered from a woman in her 70s with renal cell carcinoma. The rearrangement combines TRBV11-2 with TRBJ2-7; 7 bases in the middle match TRBD1. CDR3 reads: CASSLERYRGEQYF. The nucleotide sequence reads as follows: TGTGCCAGCAGCTTAGAAAGGTACAGGGGCGAGCAGTACTTC.